Below, one T cell receptor beta chain is given with its context. Its antigen is as yet unknown. Some clones are missing from TCRdb's copy, which holds only in-frame ones; the method was immunoSEQ multiplex PCR. Among around 30,000 clones listed, roughly 57% were seen once. The sample is drawn from a study of cytotoxic CD8 clonotypes in ibrutinib-treated CLL. Study information: Response was recorded as partial in approximately 25 patients and complete in 2; at median around 68 months, around 14 remained remitted and about 12 had progressed.

Study-level points and caveats: On treatment, the uncommon public clonotypes contracted or remained stable.

Germline CDR1 reads KGHSH; CDR2 reads LQKENI. Deletions cut 2 bases from V and 4 bases from J, with 17 bases between. The CDR3 extends over 17 amino acids. The sequencing here drew on PBMCs, taken before ibrutinib treatment. The genes are TRBV18 and TRBJ2-2, with D perhaps TRBD2 (7 bases). The clonotype was recovered from a human donor with chronic lymphocytic leukemia. This chain's CDR3 is CASSPSGGASITGELFF. CDR3 coding DNA: TGTGCCAGCTCACCATCGGGGGGCGCGTCGATCACCGGGGAGCTGTTTTTT.